This is a list of T cell receptor beta chains from one sample in a study of Ad26.COV2.S vaccination and SARS-CoV-2 variants. Here immunoSEQ multiplex PCR was the method, and the copy in TCRdb shows in-frame clones only, minus some. The sample records roughly 700,000 clones, 89% being singletons. The source material was peripheral blood, sampled in a trial of Ad26.COV2.S vaccine versus placebo. The receptors shown here come from a person aged 18-65 years who received the Ad26.COV2.S COVID-19 vaccine or a placebo. Both conserved end residues are part of each CDR3. D genes are given only for firm matches. A row's size may be missing; if present it is once, few, many or a size class.

clone_size: once
j_call: TRBJ2-3
d_call: .
v_call: TRBV19
cdr3_aa: CASSAVGFQIPDTQYF
cdr3_nt: TGTGCCAGTAGTGCAGTGGGATTCCAGATTCCAGATACGCAGTATTTT

clone_size: .
j_call: TRBJ2-7
d_call: TRBD1
v_call: TRBV4-3
cdr3_aa: CASSQDRGTYEQYF
cdr3_nt: TGCGCCAGCAGCCAAGACAGGGGGACCTACGAGCAGTACTTC

clone_size: .
j_call: TRBJ2-2
d_call: .
v_call: TRBV6-5
cdr3_aa: CASSYDGSANTGELFF
cdr3_nt: TGTGCCAGCAGTTACGACGGCTCCGCGAACACCGGGGAGCTGTTTTTT

clone_size: .
j_call: TRBJ1-5
d_call: TRBD1
v_call: TRBV19
cdr3_aa: CASSISYRGHQPQHF
cdr3_nt: TGTGCCAGTAGTATTTCTTACAGGGGGCATCAGCCCCAGCATTTT

clone_size: .
j_call: TRBJ2-5
d_call: TRBD1
v_call: TRBV10-2
cdr3_aa: CASSVTGTGGGETQYF
cdr3_nt: TGCGCCAGCAGCGTGACCGGGACAGGGGGCGGAGAGACCCAGTACTTC

clone_size: .
j_call: TRBJ2-7
d_call: TRBD2
v_call: TRBV19
cdr3_aa: CASSQSGGPSYEQYF
cdr3_nt: TGTGCCAGTAGCCAAAGCGGGGGCCCTTCCTACGAGCAGTACTTC

clone_size: few
j_call: TRBJ1-1
d_call: .
v_call: TRBV5-6
cdr3_aa: CASSLAGDYMNTEAFF
cdr3_nt: TGTGCCAGCAGCTTGGCAGGGGATTATATGAACACTGAAGCTTTCTTT

clone_size: .
j_call: TRBJ1-1
d_call: TRBD1
v_call: TRBV4-2
cdr3_aa: CASSQARGGQGNTEAFF
cdr3_nt: TGTGCCAGCAGCCAAGCCCGAGGCGGACAGGGCAACACTGAAGCTTTCTTT

clone_size: .
j_call: TRBJ2-4
d_call: .
v_call: TRBV3-1/TRBV3-2
cdr3_aa: CASSQERQSLIAKNIQYF
cdr3_nt: TGTGCCAGCAGCCAAGAGAGGCAGTCCTTAATAGCCAAAAACATTCAGTACTTC

clone_size: .
j_call: TRBJ2-2
d_call: .
v_call: TRBV30
cdr3_aa: CAWRGPNTGELFF
cdr3_nt: TGTGCCTGGAGGGGGCCCAACACCGGGGAGCTGTTTTTT

clone_size: .
j_call: TRBJ1-2
d_call: .
v_call: TRBV12-3/TRBV12-4
cdr3_aa: CASSLSGRGYTF
cdr3_nt: TGTGCCAGCAGTTTGTCGGGCAGGGGCTACACCTTC

clone_size: .
j_call: TRBJ2-2
d_call: TRBD1
v_call: TRBV3-1/TRBV3-2
cdr3_aa: CASSQFGTEGTGELFF
cdr3_nt: TGTGCCAGCAGCCAATTCGGGACAGAGGGCACCGGGGAGCTGTTTTTT

clone_size: .
j_call: TRBJ2-1
d_call: TRBD2
v_call: TRBV5-1
cdr3_aa: CASSSAGGSYNEQFF
cdr3_nt: TGCGCCAGCAGCTCAGCGGGGGGGTCTTACAATGAGCAGTTCTTC

clone_size: .
j_call: TRBJ1-5
d_call: .
v_call: TRBV19
cdr3_aa: CASSFSWGQPQHF
cdr3_nt: TGTGCCAGTAGTTTTTCGTGGGGGCAGCCCCAGCATTTT

clone_size: .
j_call: TRBJ2-5
d_call: .
v_call: TRBV19
cdr3_aa: CASRRGTGVGQETQYF
cdr3_nt: TGTGCCAGTAGGAGGGGGACTGGGGTGGGCCAAGAGACCCAGTACTTC

clone_size: many
j_call: TRBJ1-1
d_call: TRBD1
v_call: TRBV30
cdr3_aa: CAWGTGSGQAFF
cdr3_nt: TGTGCCTGGGGGACAGGGTCCGGCCAAGCTTTCTTT

clone_size: .
j_call: TRBJ1-1
d_call: TRBD1
v_call: TRBV30
cdr3_aa: CAWSITGGTEAFF
cdr3_nt: TGTGCCTGGAGTATCACAGGGGGCACTGAAGCTTTCTTT

clone_size: .
j_call: TRBJ2-7
d_call: .
v_call: TRBV15
cdr3_aa: CATSRDVSYEQYF
cdr3_nt: TGTGCCACCAGCAGAGACGTGTCCTACGAGCAGTACTTC

clone_size: .
j_call: TRBJ2-2
d_call: .
v_call: TRBV6-4
cdr3_aa: CASRAQGSTGELFF
cdr3_nt: TGTGCCAGCCGGGCCCAAGGATCCACCGGGGAGCTGTTTTTT

clone_size: once
j_call: TRBJ1-1
d_call: .
v_call: TRBV18
cdr3_aa: CASSTQGGTEAFF
cdr3_nt: TGTGCCAGCTCAACTCAGGGAGGCACTGAAGCTTTCTTT

clone_size: once
j_call: TRBJ2-6
d_call: .
v_call: TRBV9
cdr3_aa: CASSVTRLVAGANVLTF
cdr3_nt: TGTGCCAGCAGCGTAACCCGGCTAGTCGCTGGGGCCAACGTCCTGACTTTC

clone_size: .
j_call: TRBJ1-2
d_call: .
v_call: TRBV24-1
cdr3_aa: CATSDLWQDGYTF
cdr3_nt: TGTGCCACCAGTGATTTGTGGCAGGACGGCTACACCTTC

clone_size: .
j_call: TRBJ1-2
d_call: .
v_call: TRBV2
cdr3_aa: CASSEDGYGYTF
cdr3_nt: TGTGCCAGCAGTGAAGACGGGTATGGCTACACCTTC

clone_size: .
j_call: TRBJ2-7
d_call: .
v_call: TRBV11-2
cdr3_aa: CASSQSSGVTYEQYF
cdr3_nt: TGTGCCAGCAGCCAATCCTCCGGCGTAACCTACGAGCAGTACTTC